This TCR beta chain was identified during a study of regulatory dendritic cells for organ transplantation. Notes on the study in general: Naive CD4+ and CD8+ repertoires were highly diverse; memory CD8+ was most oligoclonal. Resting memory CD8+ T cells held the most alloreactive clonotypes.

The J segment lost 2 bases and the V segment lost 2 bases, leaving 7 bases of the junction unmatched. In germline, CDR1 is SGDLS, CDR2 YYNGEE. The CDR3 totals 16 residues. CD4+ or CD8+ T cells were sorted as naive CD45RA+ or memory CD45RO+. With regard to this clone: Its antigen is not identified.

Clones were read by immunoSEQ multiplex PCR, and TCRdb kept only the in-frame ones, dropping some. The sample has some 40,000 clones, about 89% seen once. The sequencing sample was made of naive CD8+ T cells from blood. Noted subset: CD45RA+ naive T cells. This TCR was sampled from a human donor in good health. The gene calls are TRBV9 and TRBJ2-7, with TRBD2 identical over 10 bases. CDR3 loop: CASSVAGTSATYEQYF. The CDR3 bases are TGTGCCAGCAGCGTCGCCGGGACTAGCGCAACCTACGAGCAGTACTTC.